This TCR beta chain stems from a study of identifying expanded T cells in peripheral blood. Study-wide points: Differentially abundant clones: around 1.2 between replicates, about 17 at roughly 15 days, more than 18 at four. Across healthy donors, higher total template counts meant significantly greater approximately two-week count variance.

CDR1 is SEHNR, CDR2 FQNEAQ, per germline (reference sequence). The CDR3 is 16 amino acids. Deletions cut 4 bases from V and 1 base from J, with 14 bases between. No infections or other immune events were documented during collection. As to this clone: The antigen is undetermined.

Produced via immunoSEQ multiplex PCR; TCRdb's table is partial and in-frame only. Seen here are over 100,000 clones, 88% observed once, and the top ten hold more than 6.5%. The receptor's source is a person aged 18-70 years in good health. Sequenced input: blood. This chain connects TRBV7-9 to TRBJ1-3; D unresolved. The CDR3 loop reads CASSSDGSTSGNTIYF. As DNA, the CDR3 is TGTGCCAGCAGCTCCGATGGTTCTACGTCTGGAAACACCATATATTTT.